These 8 T cell receptor beta chains were all obtained from the same sample, sequenced in a study of blood T cells in healthy people across ages. Primers used in a second PCR of about 7 to 12 cycles were a sample-barcoded 5' primer and a J-beta primer mix. TCRdb redid the calling of the 5' RACE reads with MiXCR, one entry per CDR3 protein. This table has approximately 1.5 million distinct CDR3 sequences, almost 35% appearing once. The sample was blood. These receptor sequences come from a woman between 25 and 40 years old in good health.

The J gene is TRBJ1-5, the V gene TRBV28; D is ambiguous. This CDR3 spans 14 amino acids. CDR1 is MDHEN and CDR2 is SYDVKM in the germline V gene. The germline V and J ends were trimmed by 3 bases and 4 bases, with 10 bases remaining between them. The CDR3 sequence is CASSLPVVNQPQHF. The CDR3 DNA sequence: TGTGCCAGCAGTTTGCCAGTTGTGAATCAGCCCCAGCATTTT.

This chain joins TRBV7-7 and TRBJ2-1; D unresolved. The CDR3 extends over 15 amino acids. Trimming shortened V by 5 bases and J by 2 bases, and 13 bases separated the two germline ends. The germline V gene has CDR1 SSHAT and CDR2 FNYEAQ (reference sequence). The CDR3 protein is CASSRGPPTYNEQFF. CDR3 DNA sequence: TGTGCCAGCAGCCGCGGCCCCCCTACCTACAATGAGCAGTTCTTC.

This chain connects TRBV30 to TRBJ2-4; TRBD2 matches at 7 bases. Per germline, CDR1 GTSNPN and CDR2 SVGIG (reference sequence). The CDR3 consists of 14 residues. After removal of 8 bases from V and 13 bases from J, the junction contained 20 bases not matched to a gene. CDR3 in amino acids: CAGQSGILYNEQYF. CDR3 nucleotide sequence: TGTGCCGGCCAGAGCGGGATCCTTTACAATGAGCAGTACTTC. Supplemented by reference TRBV30 and TRBJ2-4, the full variable domain reads SQTIHQWPATLVQPVGSPLSLECTVEGTSNPNLYWYRQAAGRGLQLLFYSVGIGQISSEVPQNLSASRPQDRQFILSSKKLLLSDSGFYLCAGQSGILYNEQYFGAGTRLSVL.

The chain recombines TRBV6-2 or TRBV6-3 with TRBJ1-1; D ambiguous. Trimming removed 7 bases at V and 6 bases at J, with 9 bases between. The CDR3 is 11 residues long. The germline CDR1 and CDR2 sequences are MNHEY and SVGEGT. CDR3 sequence (DNA): TGTGCCAGCACCCGCAACGCTGAAGCTTTCTTT. Translated, it gives CASTRNAEAFF.

This chain joins TRBV7-9 and TRBJ2-3; D possibly corresponds to TRBD1 (5 bases). Germline assignment: CDR1 SEHNR and CDR2 FQNEAQ (reference sequence). The CDR3 extends over 14 amino acids. With 7 bases removed from V and 2 bases from J, the gap between germline ends came to 13 bases. This chain's CDR3 is CASNSQGSTDTQYF. The CDR3 DNA follows: TGTGCCAGCAATAGCCAGGGCTCCACAGATACGCAGTATTTT.

The chain recombines TRBV7-9 with TRBJ1-1; D not resolved. V lost 6 bases and J lost 2, with 10 bases in between. CDR1 and CDR2 from the germline V gene are SEHNR and FQNEAQ (reference sequence). The CDR3 has 13 residues. CDR3 residues: CASRYTDNTEAFF. CDR3 DNA sequence: TGTGCCAGCAGGTACACGGATAACACTGAAGCTTTCTTT.

This chain joins TRBV6-1 and TRBJ2-5; 8 bases agree with TRBD1. The J call is in doubt because the DNA end fits TRBJ2-7 better. Germline values: CDR1 MNHNS, CDR2 SASEGT. The CDR3 is 16 amino acids. CDR3 protein: CASSDTGGVRTYEQYF. CDR3 coding DNA: TGTGCCAGCAGTGATACAGGGGGTGTTAGAACCTACGAGCAGTACTTC.

The CDR3 coding sequence is TGCGCCAGCAGCCAAGGGAACACCGGGGAGCTGTTTTTT. It is translated as CASSQGNTGELFF. This chain uses TRBV4-1 with TRBJ2-2; D is uncertain. The V end lost 1 base, the J end lost 1 base, and 1 base lay between the germline ends. The CDR3 is 13 residues long. Germline V gene lookup returns CDR1 MGHRA and CDR2 YSYEKL.